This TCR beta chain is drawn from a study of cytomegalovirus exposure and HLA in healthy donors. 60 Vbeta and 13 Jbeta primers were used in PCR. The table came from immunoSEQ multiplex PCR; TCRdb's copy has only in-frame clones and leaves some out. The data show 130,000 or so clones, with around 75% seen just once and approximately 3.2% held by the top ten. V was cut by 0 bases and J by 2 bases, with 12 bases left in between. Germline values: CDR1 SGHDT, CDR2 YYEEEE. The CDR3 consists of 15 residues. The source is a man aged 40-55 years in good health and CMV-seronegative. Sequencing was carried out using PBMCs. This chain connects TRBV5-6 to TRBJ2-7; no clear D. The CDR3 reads CASSLAPEPTYEQYF. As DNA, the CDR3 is TGTGCCAGCAGCTTGGCCCCCGAACCTACCTACGAGCAGTACTTC.